The present entry profiles one TCR beta chain with its context. This clonotype was counted ten times or more. What this receptor recognizes is not known. No quality values exist for individual bases; no much larger clone is one base distant. The instrument was an Illumina HiSeq 1500. TCRdb reanalyzed the raw reads on its own, using fastp at Q25 for trimming and MiXCR for clone calling, and kept in-frame beta chains. Entries that share a CDR3 protein sequence are merged under the most common genes and DNA. Recorded for this sample are about 180,000 distinct CDR3 sequences; 13% to 15% of them occurred a single time. The top ten hold about a quarter of the sample. This sample was included in a study of T cell repertoires in cytomegalovirus infection (dated by TCRdb to the late 2010s). For context, the study as a whole: The HLA type of each donor mattered for the analysis, because public TCR beta signatures pointed to carriage of CMV infection along with the matching HLA type. General conclusions and limits of the study: The ex vivo response was dominated by HLA-C-restricted CMV-specific TCR beta clonotypes, which also provided the single most frequent clonotype in two of eight donors. In both this cohort and an independent cohort of some 380 donors, the cumulative frequency of public TCR beta family members distinguished carriers of CMV infection plus the relevant HLA type.

What was sequenced was PBMCs. The origin of this receptor is a human donor in good health (CMV status not recorded). Some clones in this sample may be carry-over from other donors' samples.

The base sequence is TGTGCCAGCAGCTTAAGTAGGACCCGCACAGATACGCAGTATTTT. The encoded protein is CASSLSRTRTDTQYF. This sequence uses TRBV7-9 and TRBJ2-3; a confident D gene designation cannot be given. Counted from cysteine to phenylalanine, this CDR3 has 15 amino acids. Only CDR3 DNA remains: 45 bases, in frame from the first base. V is reduced by 2 bases and J by 1 base, leaving a spacing of 10 bases between them. Per the germline V gene (reference sequence), SEHNR is the CDR1 and FQNEAQ is the CDR2.